This record looks at one T cell receptor beta chain sequence and its context. There are a few counts of this clone. The antigen it recognizes is unknown. Per-base qualities were not stored, and no clone one base away is much larger. The entry originates in a study of control samples from healthy donors and cancer patients (dated by TCRdb to about 2020). Receptor libraries were prepared by the immunoSEQ multiplex PCR assay. Drawn from immuneACCESS, this table holds only the in-frame rearrangements with V and J called that TCRdb kept. Clones are partly lost; checked studies trace under half to an unresolved V gene and leave the rest unexplained. For this sample the table gives fewer than 90,000 clones, of which approximately 94% were detected only once. The ten largest clones add up to about 6% of the sample. The germline V gene gives CDR1 as SGDLS and CDR2 as YYNGEE. Between the V and J ends, shortened by 0 bases and 2 bases respectively, the junction contains 0 bases. From the cysteine up to the phenylalanine, the CDR3 has a length of 12 residues. Just CDR3 DNA is preserved here, 36 bases in frame from base 1.

The sample comprised blood. The TCR sequence derives from a woman in her forties in good health. In this chain, TRBV9 is recombined with TRBJ2-1; the D gene identity is not certain. The CDR3 region has the sequence CASSVAYNEQFF. DNA sequence: TGTGCCAGCAGCGTAGCCTACAATGAGCAGTTCTTC.